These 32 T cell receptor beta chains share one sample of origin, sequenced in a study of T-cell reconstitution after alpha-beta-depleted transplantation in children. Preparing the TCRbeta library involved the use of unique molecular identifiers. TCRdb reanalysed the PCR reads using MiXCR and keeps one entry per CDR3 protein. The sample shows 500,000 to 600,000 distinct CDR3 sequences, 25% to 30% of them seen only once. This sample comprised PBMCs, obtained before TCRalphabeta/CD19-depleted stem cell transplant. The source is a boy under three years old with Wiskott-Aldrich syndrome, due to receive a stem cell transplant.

CDR3 loop: CASSPRGRITEAFF. The DNA of the CDR3 is TGTGCCAGCAGCCCCAGGGGGCGGATCACTGAAGCTTTCTTT. The V and J genes are TRBV3-1 and TRBJ1-1; 8 bases line up with TRBD1. There are 14 residues in the CDR3. Germline CDR1 reads LGHDT; CDR2 reads YNNKEL (reference sequence). V gave up 4 bases and J gave up 4 bases; unmatched junction bases: 5.

The CDR3 protein is CATSRRTGAQETQYF. In DNA, the CDR3 is TGTGCCACCAGCAGAAGGACAGGAGCACAAGAGACCCAGTACTTC. The rearrangement links TRBV15 to TRBJ2-5; 7 bases are a match to TRBD1. V lost 2 bases to trimming and J lost 2 bases; unmatched junction nucleotides: 5. The CDR3 is made up of 15 amino acids. Germline CDR1 LNHNV, CDR2 YYDKDF (reference sequence).

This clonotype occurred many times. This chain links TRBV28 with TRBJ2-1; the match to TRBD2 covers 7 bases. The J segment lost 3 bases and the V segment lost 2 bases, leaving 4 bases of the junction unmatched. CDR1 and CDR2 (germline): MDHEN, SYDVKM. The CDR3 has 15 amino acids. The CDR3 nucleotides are TGTGCCAGCAGTTTAGGCGGGAGCGGCTACAATGAGCAGTTCTTC. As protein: CASSLGGSGYNEQFF.

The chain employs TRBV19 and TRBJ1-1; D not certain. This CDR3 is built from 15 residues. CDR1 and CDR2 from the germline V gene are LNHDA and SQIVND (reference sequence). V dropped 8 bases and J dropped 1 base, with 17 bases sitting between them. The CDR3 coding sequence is TGTGCCAGTCTTATAGGAACTCGACAGAACACTGAAGCTTTCTTT. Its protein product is CASLIGTRQNTEAFF.

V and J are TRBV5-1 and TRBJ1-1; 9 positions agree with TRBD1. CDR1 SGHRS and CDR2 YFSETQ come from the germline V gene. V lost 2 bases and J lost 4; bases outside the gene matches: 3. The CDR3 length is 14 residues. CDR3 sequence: CASSLQGAFTEAFF. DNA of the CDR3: TGCGCCAGCAGCTTACAGGGGGCCTTCACTGAAGCTTTCTTT.

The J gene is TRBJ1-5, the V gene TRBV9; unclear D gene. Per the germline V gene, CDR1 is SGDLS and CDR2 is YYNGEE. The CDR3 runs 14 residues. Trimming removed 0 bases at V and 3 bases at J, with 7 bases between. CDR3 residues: CASSVDGNNQPQHF. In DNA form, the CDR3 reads TGTGCCAGCAGCGTAGACGGGAACAATCAGCCCCAGCATTTT.

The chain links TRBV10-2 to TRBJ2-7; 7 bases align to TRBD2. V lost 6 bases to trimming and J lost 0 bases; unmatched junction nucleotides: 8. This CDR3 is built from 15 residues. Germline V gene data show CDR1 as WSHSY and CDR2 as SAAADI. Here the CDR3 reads CASRDLAGPSYEQYF. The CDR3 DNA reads TGCGCCAGCAGGGATTTAGCGGGCCCCTCCTACGAGCAGTACTTC.

The CDR3 DNA reads as TGTGCCAGCACCCAACCCCTCGGGGATACGCAGTATTTT. Residues: CASTQPLGDTQYF. V usage is TRBV6-1 and J usage is TRBJ2-3; D uncertain. This CDR3 region has 13 residues. The V end was cut by 7 bases, the J end by 6 bases, with 14 bases between. Germline CDR1 reads MNHNS; CDR2 reads SASEGT.

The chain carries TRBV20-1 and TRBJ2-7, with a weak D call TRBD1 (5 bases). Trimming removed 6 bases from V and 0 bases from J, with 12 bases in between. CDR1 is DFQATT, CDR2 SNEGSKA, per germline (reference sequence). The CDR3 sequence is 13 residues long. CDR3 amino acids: CSAPGLSSYEQYF. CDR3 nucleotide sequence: TGCAGTGCCCCAGGGTTAAGCTCCTACGAGCAGTACTTC.

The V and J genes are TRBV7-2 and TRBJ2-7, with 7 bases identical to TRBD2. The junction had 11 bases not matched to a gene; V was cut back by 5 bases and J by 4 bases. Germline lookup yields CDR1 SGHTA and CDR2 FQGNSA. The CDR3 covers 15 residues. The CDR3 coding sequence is TGTGCCAGCAGCCCATCGGGAAAGCGGGGTTACGAGCAGTACTTC. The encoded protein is CASSPSGKRGYEQYF. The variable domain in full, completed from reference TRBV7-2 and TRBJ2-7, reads GAGVSQSPSNKVTEKGKDVELRCDPISGHTALYWYRQSLGQGLEFLIYFQGNSAPDKSGLPSDRFSAERTGGSVSTLTIQRTQQEDSAVYLCASSPSGKRGYEQYFGPGTRLTVT.

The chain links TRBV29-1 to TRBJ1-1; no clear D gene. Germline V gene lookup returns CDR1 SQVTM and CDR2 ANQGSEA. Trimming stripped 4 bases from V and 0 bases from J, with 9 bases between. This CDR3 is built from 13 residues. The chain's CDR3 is CSVAWALNTEAFF. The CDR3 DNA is TGCAGCGTTGCCTGGGCACTGAACACTGAAGCTTTCTTT.

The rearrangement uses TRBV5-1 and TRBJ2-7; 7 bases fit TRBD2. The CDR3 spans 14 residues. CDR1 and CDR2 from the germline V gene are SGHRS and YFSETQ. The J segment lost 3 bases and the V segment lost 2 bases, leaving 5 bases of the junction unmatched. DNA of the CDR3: TGCGCCAGCAGCTTCATCGCTAGCGGCTACGAGCAGTACTTC. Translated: CASSFIASGYEQYF. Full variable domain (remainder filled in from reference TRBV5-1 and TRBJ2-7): KAGVTQTPRYLIKTRGQQVTLSCSPISGHRSVSWYQQTPGQGLQFLFEYFSETQRNKGNFPGRFSGRQFSNSRSEMNVSTLELGDSALYLCASSFIASGYEQYFGPGTRLTVT.

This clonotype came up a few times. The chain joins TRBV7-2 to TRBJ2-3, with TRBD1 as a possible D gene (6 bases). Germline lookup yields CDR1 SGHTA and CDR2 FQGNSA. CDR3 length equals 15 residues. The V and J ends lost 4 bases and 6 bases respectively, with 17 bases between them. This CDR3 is CASSYNPGQEDTQYF. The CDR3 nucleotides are TGTGCCAGCAGCTACAATCCGGGACAAGAGGATACGCAGTATTTT.

The DNA for the CDR3 is TGTGCCAGCACCCCCATCCTGAGCTCCTACAATGAGCAGTTCTTC. It is translated as CASTPILSSYNEQFF. V gene TRBV5-5 combines with J gene TRBJ2-1; D is ambiguous. V lost 6 bases and J lost 0, with 13 bases in between. This CDR3 has 15 amino acids. The germline CDR1 and CDR2 sequences are SGHKS and YYEKEE (reference sequence).

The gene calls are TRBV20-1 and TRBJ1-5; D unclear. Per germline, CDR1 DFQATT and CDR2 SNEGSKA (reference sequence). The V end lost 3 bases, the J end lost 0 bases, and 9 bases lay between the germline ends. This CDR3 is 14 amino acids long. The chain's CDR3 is CSARNANSNQPQHF. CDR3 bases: TGCAGTGCTAGGAACGCCAATAGCAATCAGCCCCAGCATTTT.

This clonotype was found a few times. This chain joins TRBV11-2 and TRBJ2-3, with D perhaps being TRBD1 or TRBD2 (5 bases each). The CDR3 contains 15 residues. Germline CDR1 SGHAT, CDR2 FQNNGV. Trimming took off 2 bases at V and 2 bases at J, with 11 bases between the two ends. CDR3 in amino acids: CASSLWDGTTDTQYF. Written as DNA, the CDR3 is TGTGCCAGCAGCTTATGGGACGGGACCACAGATACGCAGTATTTT. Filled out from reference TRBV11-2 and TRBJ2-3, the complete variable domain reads EAGVAQSPRYKIIEKRQSVAFWCNPISGHATLYWYQQILGQGPKLLIQFQNNGVVDDSQLPKDRFSAERLKGVDSTLKIQPAKLEDSAVYLCASSLWDGTTDTQYFGPGTRLTVL.

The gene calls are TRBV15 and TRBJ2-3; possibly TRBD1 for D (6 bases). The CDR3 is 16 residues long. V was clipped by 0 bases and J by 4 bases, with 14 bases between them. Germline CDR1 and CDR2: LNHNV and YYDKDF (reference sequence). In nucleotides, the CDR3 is TGTGCCACCAGCAGAGATAAGGGGGTTTTCGCAGATACGCAGTATTTT. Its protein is CATSRDKGVFADTQYF.

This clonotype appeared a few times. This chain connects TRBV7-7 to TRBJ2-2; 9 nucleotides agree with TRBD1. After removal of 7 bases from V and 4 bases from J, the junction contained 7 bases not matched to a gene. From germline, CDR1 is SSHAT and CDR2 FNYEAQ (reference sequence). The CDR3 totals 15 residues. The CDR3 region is CASTNGDRVTGELFF. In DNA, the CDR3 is TGTGCCAGCACCAATGGGGACAGGGTCACCGGGGAGCTGTTTTTT.

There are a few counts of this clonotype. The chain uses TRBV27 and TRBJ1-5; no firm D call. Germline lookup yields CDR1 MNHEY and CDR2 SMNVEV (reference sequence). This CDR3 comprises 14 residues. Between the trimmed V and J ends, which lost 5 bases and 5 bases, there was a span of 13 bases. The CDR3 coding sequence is TGTGCCAGCAGTCCAAGGACGGCAGATCAGCCCCAGCATTTT. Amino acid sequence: CASSPRTADQPQHF.

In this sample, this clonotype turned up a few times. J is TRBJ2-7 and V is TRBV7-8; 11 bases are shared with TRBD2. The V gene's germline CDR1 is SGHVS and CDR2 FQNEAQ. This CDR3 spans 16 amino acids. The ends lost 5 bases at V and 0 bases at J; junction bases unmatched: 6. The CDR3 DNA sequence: TGTGCCAGCAGCCGAAAGCTAGCGGGAGGCTCCTACGAGCAGTACTTC. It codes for CASSRKLAGGSYEQYF.

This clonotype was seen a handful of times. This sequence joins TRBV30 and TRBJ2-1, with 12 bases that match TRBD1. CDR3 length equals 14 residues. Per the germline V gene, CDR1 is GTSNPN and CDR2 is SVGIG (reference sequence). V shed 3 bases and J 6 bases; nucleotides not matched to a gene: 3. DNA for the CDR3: TGTGCCTGGAGCCCGGGACAGGGGGCCAATGAGCAGTTCTTC. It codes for CAWSPGQGANEQFF.

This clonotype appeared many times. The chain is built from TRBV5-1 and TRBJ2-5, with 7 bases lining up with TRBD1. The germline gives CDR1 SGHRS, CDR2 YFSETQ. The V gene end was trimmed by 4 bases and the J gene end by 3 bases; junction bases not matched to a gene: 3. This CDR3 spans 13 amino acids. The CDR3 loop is CASSATGEETQYF. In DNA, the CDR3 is TGCGCCAGCAGCGCCACAGGGGAAGAGACCCAGTACTTC.

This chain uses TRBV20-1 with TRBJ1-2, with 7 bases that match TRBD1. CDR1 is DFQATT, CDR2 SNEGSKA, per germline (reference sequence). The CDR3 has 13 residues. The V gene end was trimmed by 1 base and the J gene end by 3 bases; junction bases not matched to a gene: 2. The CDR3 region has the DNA TGCAGTGCTAGAGCCGACAGGGACTATGGCTACACCTTC. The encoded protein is CSARADRDYGYTF.

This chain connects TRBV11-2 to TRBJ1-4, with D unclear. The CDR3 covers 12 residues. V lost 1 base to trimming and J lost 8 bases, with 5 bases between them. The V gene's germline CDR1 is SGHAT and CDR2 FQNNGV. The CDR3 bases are TGTGCCAGCAGCTTAGTACAGGAAAAACTGTTTTTT. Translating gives CASSLVQEKLFF.

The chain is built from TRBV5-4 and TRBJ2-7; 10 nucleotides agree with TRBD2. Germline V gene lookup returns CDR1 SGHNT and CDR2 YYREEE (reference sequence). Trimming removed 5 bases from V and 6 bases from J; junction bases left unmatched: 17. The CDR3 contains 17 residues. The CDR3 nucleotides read TGTGCCAGCAGTAGACTCACCCAAGCGGGAGGGCCGTTCGAGCAGTACTTC. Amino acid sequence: CASSRLTQAGGPFEQYF.

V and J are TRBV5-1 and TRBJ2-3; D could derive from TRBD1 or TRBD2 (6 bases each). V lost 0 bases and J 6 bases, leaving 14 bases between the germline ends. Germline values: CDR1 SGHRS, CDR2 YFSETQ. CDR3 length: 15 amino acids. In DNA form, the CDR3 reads TGCGCCAGCAGCTTGGTGGGGACGGGGGCCGATACGCAGTATTTT. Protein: CASSLVGTGADTQYF.

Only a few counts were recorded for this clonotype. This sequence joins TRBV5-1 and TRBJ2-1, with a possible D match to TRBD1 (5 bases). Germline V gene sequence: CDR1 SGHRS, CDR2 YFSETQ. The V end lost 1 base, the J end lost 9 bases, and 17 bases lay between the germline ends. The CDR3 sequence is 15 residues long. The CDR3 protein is CASSLKDARVTEQFF. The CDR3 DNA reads TGCGCCAGCAGCTTGAAGGACGCCAGGGTTACTGAGCAGTTCTTC.

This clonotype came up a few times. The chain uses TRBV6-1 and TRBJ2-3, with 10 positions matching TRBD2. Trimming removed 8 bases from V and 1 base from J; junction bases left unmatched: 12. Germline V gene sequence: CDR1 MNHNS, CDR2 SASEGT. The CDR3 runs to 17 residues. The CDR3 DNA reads TGTGCCAGCGGGAAGCGGGAGGGTAGCCTAGGCACAGATACGCAGTATTTT. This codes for CASGKREGSLGTDTQYF.

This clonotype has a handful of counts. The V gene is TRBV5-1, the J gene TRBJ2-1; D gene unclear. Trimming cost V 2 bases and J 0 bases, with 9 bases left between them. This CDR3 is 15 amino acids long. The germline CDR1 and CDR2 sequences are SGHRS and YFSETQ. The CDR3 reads CASSFTVSSYNEQFF. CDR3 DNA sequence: TGCGCCAGCAGCTTTACAGTAAGCTCCTACAATGAGCAGTTCTTC.

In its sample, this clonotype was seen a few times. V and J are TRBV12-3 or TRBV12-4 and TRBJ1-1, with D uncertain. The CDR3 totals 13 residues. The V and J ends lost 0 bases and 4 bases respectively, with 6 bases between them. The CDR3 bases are TGTGCCAGCAGTTTAGCGCAGTTCACTGAAGCTTTCTTT. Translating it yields CASSLAQFTEAFF.

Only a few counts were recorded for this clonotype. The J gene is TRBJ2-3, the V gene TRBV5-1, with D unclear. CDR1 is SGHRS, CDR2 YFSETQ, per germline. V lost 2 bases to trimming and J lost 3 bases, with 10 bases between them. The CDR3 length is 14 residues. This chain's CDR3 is CASSFADSTDTQYF. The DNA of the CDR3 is TGCGCCAGCAGCTTTGCCGACTCGACAGATACGCAGTATTTT.

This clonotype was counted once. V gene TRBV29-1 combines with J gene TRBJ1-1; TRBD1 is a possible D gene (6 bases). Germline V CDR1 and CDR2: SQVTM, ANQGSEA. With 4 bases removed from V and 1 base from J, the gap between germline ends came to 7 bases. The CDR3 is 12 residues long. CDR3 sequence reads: CSVVGQNTEAFF. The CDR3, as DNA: TGCAGCGTTGTGGGACAGAACACTGAAGCTTTCTTT.